This T cell receptor (beta chain) was retrieved from a study of blood T cell repertoires in COVID-19. Turning to the study itself: Spain, Italy and the United States supplied samples that represented acute and convalescent COVID-19.

Profiling relied on immunoSEQ multiplex PCR, and the TCRdb table lists in-frame clones only, not all of them. The repertoire consists of around 450,000 clones, with 87% occurring once and the leading ten covering roughly 1.9%. The CDR3 has 17 residues. Germline assignment: CDR1 WNHNN and CDR2 SYGVQD (reference sequence). V dropped 10 bases and J dropped 4 bases, with 28 bases sitting between them. Participant-reported clinical history was the basis for cohort assignment. Sequencing input: PBMCs or T cells enriched from blood (not recorded which). The V gene is TRBV10-1, the J gene TRBJ1-1; a weak D match, TRBD1 (5 bases). This sequence originates from a woman under 30 with acute COVID-19. For the CDR3, the DNA is TGCGCCAACCAATCGGTGGGGGAGGGGAATTTATGCACTGAAGCTTTCTTT. Translation: CANQSVGEGNLCTEAFF.